The 28 T cell receptor beta chains reported below all come from one sample, sequenced in a study of T cells in Graves' hyperthyroidism and ophthalmopathy. It was RNA transcripts that yielded the amplified TCR beta CDR3 regions. First-round RT-PCR targeting the TCR CDR3 was performed with the HTBI primer set. TCRdb itself ran the multiplex PCR reads through MiXCR, one entry per CDR3 protein. Of around 480,000 distinct CDR3 sequences in the sample, approximately 15% were seen once. Sequences were obtained from blood. The receptors come from a woman aged 18-29 years with Graves' hyperthyroidism.

This rearrangement joins TRBV19 to TRBJ1-4; D unresolved. The germline CDR1 and CDR2 sequences are LNHDA and SQIVND (reference sequence). The CDR3 totals 13 residues. V lost 8 bases and J 7 bases, leaving 14 bases between the germline ends. Here the CDR3 DNA reads TGTGCCAGTCTGCCTTCCTCGGGTGAAAAACTGTTTTTT. It is translated as CASLPSSGEKLFF.

DNA for the CDR3: TGCAGTGCTAGAGATCCCGGGTACAGCTATGGCTACACCTTC. Protein: CSARDPGYSYGYTF. V usage is TRBV20-1 and J usage is TRBJ1-2, with D uncertain. Trimming took 0 bases from V and 4 from J, leaving 12 bases between them. The CDR3 runs to 14 residues. CDR1 is DFQATT and CDR2 is SNEGSKA in the germline V gene (reference sequence).

In the case of this clonotype: This may be a read error: a much more frequent sequence differs by one nucleotide. The V and J genes are TRBV14 and TRBJ1-1; D remains unclear. This CDR3 is 13 amino acids long. Per the germline V gene, CDR1 is SGHDN and CDR2 is FVKESK. Trimming took 3 bases from V and 1 from J, leaving 6 bases between them. The CDR3 DNA reads TGTGCCAGCAGCCACCAGGCGAACACTGAAGCTTTCTTT. Encoded protein: CASSHQANTEAFF. Using reference TRBV14 and TRBJ1-1 for the parts outside the CDR3, the full variable domain is EAGVTQFPSHSVIEKGQTVTLRCDPISGHDNLYWYRRVMGKEIKFLLHFVKESKQDESGMPNNRFLAERTGGTYSTLKVQPAELEDSGVYFCASSHQANTEAFFGQGTRLTVV.

This clonotype was recorded at least ten times. The chain couples TRBV11-3 to TRBJ2-1, with TRBD1 matching over 8 bases. With V trimmed by 3 bases and J by 9 bases, 16 bases remained unmatched. Germline V gives CDR1 SGHNT, CDR2 YENEEA. This CDR3 has 17 amino acids. The chain's CDR3 is CASSLTGQGNKEGEQFF. CDR3 in DNA: TGTGCCAGCAGCTTGACTGGACAGGGTAACAAGGAAGGTGAGCAGTTCTTC.

This clonotype has ten or more counts. The gene calls are TRBV27 and TRBJ2-7, with TRBD2 matching over 13 bases. This CDR3 has 15 residues. From germline, CDR1 is MNHEY and CDR2 SMNVEV (reference sequence). The J segment lost 7 bases and the V segment lost 5 bases, leaving 8 bases of the junction unmatched. The chain's CDR3 is CASSPRTSGSQEQYF. The CDR3 DNA reads TGTGCCAGCAGTCCTAGGACTAGCGGGAGTCAAGAGCAGTACTTC.

This clonotype has at least ten counts. The CDR3 here is CASSPAGGSYEQYF. The CDR3 DNA follows: TGTGCCAGCTCACCAGCAGGGGGGTCCTACGAGCAGTACTTC. This chain joins TRBV18 and TRBJ2-7; weak D call: TRBD1 (7 bases). The CDR3 length is 14 residues. Between the trimmed V and J ends, which lost 2 bases and 1 base, there was a span of 9 bases. Germline lookup yields CDR1 KGHSH and CDR2 LQKENI.

This clonotype was observed many times. An end of the junction does not agree with germline; a read error may underlie this. The chain carries TRBV5-4 and TRBJ1-2; D is unclear. The CDR3 contains 14 residues. Germline CDR1 is SGHNT and CDR2 is YYREEE (reference sequence). CDR3 sequence (DNA): TGTGCCAGCAGCAAGGCGGACGGGTTCTATGACTACACCTTC. It encodes CASSKADGFYDYTF.

This clonotype was counted many times. The rearrangement links TRBV7-8 to TRBJ1-1; 9 bases match TRBD1. Germline loops: CDR1 SGHVS, CDR2 FQNEAQ. The V segment lost 5 bases and the J segment 5 bases; nucleotides outside the gene matches: 6. The CDR3 extends over 14 amino acids. The CDR3 sequence: CASSPRGQGTEAFF. The CDR3 nucleotides read TGTGCCAGCAGCCCGAGAGGACAGGGGACTGAAGCTTTCTTT.

This clonotype has at least ten counts. J is TRBJ1-3 and V is TRBV12-3 or TRBV12-4; D possibly corresponds to TRBD1 (6 bases). The CDR3 spans 13 residues. Trimming removed 7 bases from V and 2 bases from J, with 9 bases in between. CDR3: CASNRETGNTIYF. In DNA form, the CDR3 reads TGTGCCAGCAACAGGGAAACTGGAAACACCATATATTTT.

Many counts were recorded for this clonotype. The chain couples TRBV19 to TRBJ1-5; D uncertain. Germline CDR1 reads LNHDA; CDR2 reads SQIVND (reference sequence). V lost 4 bases, J lost 3 bases, and 13 bases lay in between. The CDR3 loop spans 15 amino acids. The CDR3 spells CASSTNFGDNQPQHF. The CDR3 bases are TGTGCCAGTAGTACCAATTTCGGGGACAATCAGCCCCAGCATTTT.

This clonotype came up a few times. The V gene is TRBV18, the J gene TRBJ1-4; the D is unclear. The CDR3 is 13 amino acids. Germline CDR1 is KGHSH and CDR2 is LQKENI. Trimming cost V 3 bases and J 8 bases, with 10 bases left between them. The CDR3 loop is CASSPRDGEKLFF. CDR3 DNA sequence: TGTGCCAGCTCACCTCGGGATGGGGAAAAACTGTTTTTT.

At least ten counts were recorded for this clonotype. The chain uses TRBV5-1 and TRBJ1-1; 8 nucleotides agree with TRBD1. V was pared by 4 bases and J by 8 bases, with 4 bases of the junction left unmatched. The CDR3 length is 12 residues. The germline CDR1 and CDR2 sequences are SGHRS and YFSETQ. CDR3 amino acids: CASSLGDREAFF. CDR3 sequence (DNA): TGCGCCAGCAGCCTGGGGGACAGGGAAGCTTTCTTT.

This clonotype has a handful of counts. The gene calls are TRBV4-1 and TRBJ2-7; a possible D gene is TRBD2 (5 bases). CDR1 MGHRA and CDR2 YSYEKL come from the germline V gene. Trimming left V 1 base short and J 6 bases short, with 10 bases between. The CDR3 length is 13 residues. For the CDR3, the DNA is TGCGCCAGCAGCCAAGTCCCGGCGGGCGAGCAGTACGTC. This encodes CASSQVPAGEQYV.

Note on this clonotype: A read error may explain this, as a much larger clone is one base away. The chain has TRBV19 and TRBJ2-7; 9 positions agree with TRBD1. This CDR3 is 14 amino acids long. Germline loops: CDR1 LNHDA, CDR2 SQIVND (reference sequence). V shed 6 bases, J shed 3 bases, and the junction held 6 bases outside the gene matches. DNA for the CDR3: TGTGCCAGTAGCCCGGGACAGGGATTCTACGAGCAGTACGTC. Amino acid sequence: CASSPGQGFYEQYV.

This clonotype was observed many times. The chain couples TRBV27 to TRBJ2-3; TRBD2 aligns across 7 bases. The CDR3 consists of 16 residues. J lost 0 bases, V lost 3 bases, and 6 bases had no gene match. The germline V gene encodes CDR1 MNHEY and CDR2 SMNVEV (reference sequence). CDR3 in DNA: TGTGCCAGCAGTTTCGGAGGGAGGGGAAGCACAGATACGCAGTATTTT. Its translation: CASSFGGRGSTDTQYF.

This clonotype was seen ten or more times. Written as DNA, the CDR3 is TGTGCCACCAGTCAACAGGGACAGGGGATCTATGGCTACACCTTC. It yields the protein CATSQQGQGIYGYTF. The rearrangement uses TRBV19 and TRBJ1-2, with 10 bases that match TRBD1. With V trimmed by 10 bases and J by 4 bases, 12 bases remained unmatched. CDR1 LNHDA and CDR2 SQIVND come from the germline V gene (reference sequence). The CDR3 runs 15 residues.

This clonotype has at least ten counts. The chain is built from TRBV9 and TRBJ2-3; D may correspond to TRBD1 or TRBD2 (5 bases each). The germline gives CDR1 SGDLS, CDR2 YYNGEE. Between the trimmed V and J ends, which lost 0 bases and 0 bases, there was a span of 14 bases. This CDR3 is 17 amino acids long. CDR3 residues: CASSVERGAVSTDTQYF. The CDR3, as DNA: TGTGCCAGCAGCGTAGAAAGAGGGGCAGTTAGCACAGATACGCAGTATTTT.

J is TRBJ1-2 and V is TRBV29-1; 8 bases fit TRBD1. V was pared by 4 bases and J by 4 bases, with 5 bases of the junction left unmatched. CDR3 size: 13 residues. Germline V CDR1 and CDR2: SQVTM, ANQGSEA. The CDR3 region has the DNA TGCAGCGTTGGGGACAGGTCGGCCTATGGCTACACCTTC. It translates to CSVGDRSAYGYTF.

The sample holds many counts of this clonotype. The chain uses TRBV13 and TRBJ1-1, with D tentatively TRBD1 (5 bases). The V end lost 7 bases, the J end lost 7 bases, and 10 bases lay between the germline ends. CDR1 is PRHDT, CDR2 FYEKMQ, per germline (reference sequence). The CDR3 consists of 11 residues. In nucleotides, the CDR3 is TGTGCCAGCACCTGGGACGGTGAAGCTTTCTTT. Translating it yields CASTWDGEAFF.

This clonotype was observed many times. The chain recombines TRBV29-1 with TRBJ2-7; 7 bases fit TRBD1. V dropped 8 bases and J dropped 5; count of bases not matched to a gene: 18. CDR3 size: 15 residues. Germline V gene data show CDR1 as SQVTM and CDR2 as ANQGSEA. CDR3 protein: CSTFSGTADRDEQYF. The DNA for the CDR3 is TGCAGCACATTTTCTGGGACAGCGGACCGGGACGAGCAGTACTTC.

The rearrangement joins TRBV6-1 to TRBJ2-1, with TRBD2 matching 11 bases. This CDR3 contains 16 residues. Germline assignment: CDR1 MNHNS and CDR2 SASEGT. The ends lost 7 bases at V and 6 bases at J; junction bases unmatched: 11. The CDR3 region has the DNA TGTGCCAGCATCGACCATACTAGCGGGAGACTCAATGAGCAGTTCTTC. This gives the protein CASIDHTSGRLNEQFF.

This clonotype showed up many times. The chain has TRBV2 and TRBJ1-2; D is possibly TRBD1 (5 bases). The germline gives CDR1 SNHLY, CDR2 FYNNEI. This CDR3 is built from 15 residues. V was cut by 4 bases and J by 8 bases, with 20 bases left in between. The chain's CDR3 is CASSVQGRSSRGYTF. In nucleotides, the CDR3 is TGTGCCAGCAGTGTTCAGGGAAGGTCGAGTAGGGGCTACACCTTC. Full variable domain (outside the CDR3, taken from reference TRBV2 and TRBJ1-2): EPEVTQTPSHQVTQMGQEVILRCVPISNHLYFYWYRQILGQKVEFLVSFYNNEISEKSEIFDDQFSVERPDGSNFTLKIRSTKLEDSAMYFCASSVQGRSSRGYTFGSGTRLTVV.

This clonotype was seen only a few times. The chain combines TRBV7-2 with TRBJ2-6, with 8 bases that match TRBD1. The V segment lost 6 bases and the J segment 5 bases; nucleotides outside the gene matches: 9. Germline CDR1 reads SGHTA; CDR2 reads FQGNSA. This CDR3 region has 16 residues. CDR3 sequence reads: CASRPGGRERANVLTF. In DNA form, the CDR3 reads TGTGCCAGCAGACCAGGGGGCCGGGAGCGGGCCAACGTCCTGACTTTC.

This clonotype came up many times. The junction departs from the called germline gene at one end, perhaps through a read error. The V and J genes are TRBV6-1 and TRBJ2-7; no clear D. This CDR3 has 12 residues. Germline V gene lookup returns CDR1 MNHNS and CDR2 SASEGT. CDR3 protein: CASSVFSYEQYF. CDR3 DNA sequence: TGTGCCAGCAGTGTATTCTCCTACGAGCAATACTTC.

This clonotype appeared many times. V gene TRBV19 combines with J gene TRBJ2-7; D possibly matches TRBD1 or TRBD2 (5 bases each). Germline-derived CDR1 and CDR2 are LNHDA and SQIVND (reference sequence). The CDR3 runs to 14 residues. V gave up 9 bases and J gave up 2 bases, with 17 bases separating them. The CDR3 loop is CASQMGVGAYEQYF. CDR3 DNA sequence: TGTGCCAGCCAAATGGGGGTTGGGGCCTACGAGCAGTACTTC.

The rearrangement links TRBV19 to TRBJ1-4, with D perhaps TRBD1 (6 bases). Trimming shortened V by 0 bases and J by 1 base, and 9 bases separated the two germline ends. Looked up from germline, CDR1 is LNHDA and CDR2 is SQIVND (reference sequence). The CDR3 length is 16 residues. CDR3 region: CASSIEGGRTNEKLFF. The CDR3 coding sequence is TGTGCCAGTAGTATAGAAGGGGGAAGAACTAATGAAAAACTGTTTTTT.

This chain links TRBV20-1 with TRBJ2-7, with 7 bases matching TRBD2. Germline assignment: CDR1 DFQATT and CDR2 SNEGSKA (reference sequence). The CDR3 runs 15 residues. V gave up 3 bases and J gave up 0 bases; unmatched junction bases: 8. The CDR3 sequence is CSASFCGSPSYEQYV. The CDR3 DNA reads TGCAGTGCTAGCTTCTGCGGGAGTCCCTCCTACGAGCAGTACGTC.

This clonotype was seen ten or more times. The CDR3 here is CASSPPTSGGGSYNEQFF. The CDR3 DNA reads as TGTGCCAGCAGCCCCCCCACTAGCGGAGGGGGCTCCTACAATGAGCAGTTCTTC. The chain joins TRBV2 to TRBJ2-1; 8 nucleotides line up with TRBD2. CDR3 size: 18 residues. J gave up 0 bases and V 6 bases, and 13 bases lay outside the gene matches. Germline V gene data show CDR1 as SNHLY and CDR2 as FYNNEI. Based on the CDR3 plus reference TRBV2 and TRBJ2-1, the full variable domain is EPEVTQTPSHQVTQMGQEVILRCVPISNHLYFYWYRQILGQKVEFLVSFYNNEISEKSEIFDDQFSVERPDGSNFTLKIRSTKLEDSAMYFCASSPPTSGGGSYNEQFFGPGTRLTVL.